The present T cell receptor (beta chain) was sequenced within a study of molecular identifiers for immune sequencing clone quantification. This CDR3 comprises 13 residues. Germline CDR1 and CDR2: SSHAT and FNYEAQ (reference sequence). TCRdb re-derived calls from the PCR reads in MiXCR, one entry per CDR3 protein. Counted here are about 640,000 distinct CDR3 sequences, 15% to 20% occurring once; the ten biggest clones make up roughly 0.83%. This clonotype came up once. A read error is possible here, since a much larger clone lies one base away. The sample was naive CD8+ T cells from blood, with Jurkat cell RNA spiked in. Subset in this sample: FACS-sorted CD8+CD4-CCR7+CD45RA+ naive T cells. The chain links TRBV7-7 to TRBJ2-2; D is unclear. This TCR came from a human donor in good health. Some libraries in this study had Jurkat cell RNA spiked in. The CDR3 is CVSSSLLSGELFF. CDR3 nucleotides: TGTGTCAGCAGCTCCCTCCTTTCCGGGGAGCTGTTTTTT.